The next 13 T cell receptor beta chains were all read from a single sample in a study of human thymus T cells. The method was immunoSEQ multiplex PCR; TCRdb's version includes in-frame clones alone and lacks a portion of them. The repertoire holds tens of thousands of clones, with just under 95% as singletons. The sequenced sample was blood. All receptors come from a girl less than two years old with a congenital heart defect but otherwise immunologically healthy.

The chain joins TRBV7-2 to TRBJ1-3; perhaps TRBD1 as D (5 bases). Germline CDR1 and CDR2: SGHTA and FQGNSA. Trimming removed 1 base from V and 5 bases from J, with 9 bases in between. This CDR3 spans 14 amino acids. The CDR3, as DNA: TGTGCCAGCAGCTTAGGGGGCGTCCGAAACACCATATATTTT. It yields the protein CASSLGGVRNTIYF.

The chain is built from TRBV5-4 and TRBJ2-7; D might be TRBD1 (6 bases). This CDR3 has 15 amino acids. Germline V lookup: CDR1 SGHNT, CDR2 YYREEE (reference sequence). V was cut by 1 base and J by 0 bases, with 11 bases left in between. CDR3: CASSLWGQDSYEQYF. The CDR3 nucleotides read TGTGCCAGCAGCTTGTGGGGGCAGGACTCCTACGAGCAGTACTTC.

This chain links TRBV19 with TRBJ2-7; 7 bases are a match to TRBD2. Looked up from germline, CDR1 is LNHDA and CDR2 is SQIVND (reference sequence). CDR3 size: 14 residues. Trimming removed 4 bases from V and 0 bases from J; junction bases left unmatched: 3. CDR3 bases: TGTGCCAGTAGTAAGGGCGGGAGCTCCTACGAGCAGTACTTC. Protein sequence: CASSKGGSSYEQYF.

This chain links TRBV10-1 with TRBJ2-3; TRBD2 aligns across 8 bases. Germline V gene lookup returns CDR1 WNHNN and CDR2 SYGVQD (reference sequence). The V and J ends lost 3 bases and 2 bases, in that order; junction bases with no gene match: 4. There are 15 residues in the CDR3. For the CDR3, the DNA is TGCGCCAGCAGTGAAGGGCGGGAGGTCACAGATACGCAGTATTTT. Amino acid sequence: CASSEGREVTDTQYF.

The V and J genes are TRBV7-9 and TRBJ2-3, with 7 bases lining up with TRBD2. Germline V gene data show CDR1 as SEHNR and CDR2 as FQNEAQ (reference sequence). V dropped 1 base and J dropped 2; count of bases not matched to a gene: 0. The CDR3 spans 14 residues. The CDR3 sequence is CASSLGLATDTQYF. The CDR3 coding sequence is TGTGCCAGCAGCTTAGGACTAGCCACAGATACGCAGTATTTT.

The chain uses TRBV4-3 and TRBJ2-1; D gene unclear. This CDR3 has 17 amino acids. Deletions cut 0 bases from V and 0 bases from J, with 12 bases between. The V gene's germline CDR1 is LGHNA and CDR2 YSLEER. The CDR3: CASSQDSMWSSYNEQFF. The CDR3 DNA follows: TGCGCCAGCAGCCAAGATTCCATGTGGAGCTCCTACAATGAGCAGTTCTTC.

Here the CDR3 DNA reads TGTGCTAGTGGTTTGGTTGTGGGGCCGATCGACTCAAACAATGAGCAGTTCTTC. Translating gives CASGLVVGPIDSNNEQFF. The chain employs TRBV12-5 and TRBJ2-1, with a possible D match to TRBD1 (5 bases). From germline, CDR1 is LGHNT and CDR2 FRNRAP. V was clipped by 0 bases and J by 5 bases, with 20 bases between them. The CDR3 runs to 18 residues.

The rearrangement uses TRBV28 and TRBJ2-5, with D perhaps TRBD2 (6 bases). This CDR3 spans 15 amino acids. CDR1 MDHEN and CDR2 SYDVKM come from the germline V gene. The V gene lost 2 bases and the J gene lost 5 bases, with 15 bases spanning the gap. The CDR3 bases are TGTGCCAGCAGTTTAGGTTCAGGGAGGAGGGAGACCCAGTACTTC. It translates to CASSLGSGRRETQYF.

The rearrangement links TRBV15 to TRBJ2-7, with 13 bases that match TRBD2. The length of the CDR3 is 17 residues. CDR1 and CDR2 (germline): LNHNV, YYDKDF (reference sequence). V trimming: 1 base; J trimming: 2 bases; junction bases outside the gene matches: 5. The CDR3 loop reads CATSRGRGLAGPYEQYF. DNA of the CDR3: TGTGCCACCAGCAGAGGGCGGGGACTAGCGGGGCCCTACGAGCAGTACTTC.

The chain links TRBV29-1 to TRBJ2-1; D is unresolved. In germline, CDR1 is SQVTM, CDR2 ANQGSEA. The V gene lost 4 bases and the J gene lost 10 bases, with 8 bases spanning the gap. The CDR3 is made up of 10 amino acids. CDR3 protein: CSVGGREQFF. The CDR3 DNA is TGCAGCGTTGGCGGCAGGGAGCAGTTCTTC.

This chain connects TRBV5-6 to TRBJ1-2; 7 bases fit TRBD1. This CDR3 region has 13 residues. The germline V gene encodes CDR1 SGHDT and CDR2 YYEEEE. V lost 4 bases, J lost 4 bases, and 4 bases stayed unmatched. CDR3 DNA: TGTGCCAGCAGCCTACAGGGGACCTATGGCTACACCTTC. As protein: CASSLQGTYGYTF. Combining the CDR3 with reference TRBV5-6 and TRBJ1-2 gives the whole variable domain DAGVTQSPTHLIKTRGQQVTLRCSPKSGHDTVSWYQQALGQGPQFIFQYYEEEERQRGNFPDRFSGHQFPNYSSELNVNALLLGDSALYLCASSLQGTYGYTFGSGTRLTVV.

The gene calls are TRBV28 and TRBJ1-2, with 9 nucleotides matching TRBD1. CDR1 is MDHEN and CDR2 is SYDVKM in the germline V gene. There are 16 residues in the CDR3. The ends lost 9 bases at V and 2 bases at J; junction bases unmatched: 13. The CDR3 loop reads CASDHTGTGRNYGYTF. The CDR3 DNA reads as TGTGCCAGTGACCACACCGGGACAGGGAGAAACTATGGCTACACCTTC.

The CDR3 DNA reads as TGCGCCAGCAGCTTGGGGACTAGCGGGAGAACAGAGACCCAGTACTTC. This sequence encodes CASSLGTSGRTETQYF. The chain links TRBV5-1 to TRBJ2-5, with 13 bases matching TRBD2. CDR1 is SGHRS and CDR2 is YFSETQ in the germline V gene. V shed 0 bases, J shed 4 bases, and the junction held 3 bases outside the gene matches. The CDR3 covers 16 residues.